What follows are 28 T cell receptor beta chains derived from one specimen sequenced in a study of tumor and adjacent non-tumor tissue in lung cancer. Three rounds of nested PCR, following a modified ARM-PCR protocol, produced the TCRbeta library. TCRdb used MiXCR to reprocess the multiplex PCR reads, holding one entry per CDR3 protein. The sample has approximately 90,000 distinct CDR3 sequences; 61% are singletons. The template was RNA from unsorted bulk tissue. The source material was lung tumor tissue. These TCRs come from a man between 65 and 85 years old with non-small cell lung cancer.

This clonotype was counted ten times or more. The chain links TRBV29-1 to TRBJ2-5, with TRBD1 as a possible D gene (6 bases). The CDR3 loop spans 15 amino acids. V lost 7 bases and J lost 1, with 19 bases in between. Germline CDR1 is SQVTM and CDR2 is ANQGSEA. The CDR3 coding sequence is TGCAGCGGCCTCGAAGGCGACAGGCGCCAAGAGACCCAGTACTTC. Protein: CSGLEGDRRQETQYF.

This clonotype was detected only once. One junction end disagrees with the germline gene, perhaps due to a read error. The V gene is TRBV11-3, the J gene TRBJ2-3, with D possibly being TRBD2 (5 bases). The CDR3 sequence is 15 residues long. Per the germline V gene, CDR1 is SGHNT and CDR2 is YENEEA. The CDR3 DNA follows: TGTGCCAGCAGCTTTGGGATAGGGAGCACTGATACACAGTATTTT. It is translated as CASSFGIGSTDTQYF. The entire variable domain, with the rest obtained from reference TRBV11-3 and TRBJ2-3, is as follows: EAGVVQSPRYKIIEKKQPVAFWCNPISGHNTLYWYLQNLGQGPELLIRYENEEAVDDSQLPKDRFSAERLKGVDSTLKIQPAELGDSAVYLCASSFGIGSTDTQYFGPGTRLTVL.

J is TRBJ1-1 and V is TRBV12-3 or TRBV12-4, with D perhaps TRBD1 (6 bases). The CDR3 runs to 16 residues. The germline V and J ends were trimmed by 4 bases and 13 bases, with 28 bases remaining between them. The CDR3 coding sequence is TGTGCCAGCAGTTCAAACGGACAGTATCAAAACACTGGAGTTTTCTTT. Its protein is CASSSNGQYQNTGVFF.

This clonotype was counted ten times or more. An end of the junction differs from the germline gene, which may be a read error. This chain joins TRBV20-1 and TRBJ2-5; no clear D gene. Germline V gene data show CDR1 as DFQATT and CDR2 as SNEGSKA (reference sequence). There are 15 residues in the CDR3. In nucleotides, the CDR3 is TGCAGTGCTAGAGACGTCGGCGGTTTCCAAGAGACCCAATACTTC. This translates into CSARDVGGFQETQYF.

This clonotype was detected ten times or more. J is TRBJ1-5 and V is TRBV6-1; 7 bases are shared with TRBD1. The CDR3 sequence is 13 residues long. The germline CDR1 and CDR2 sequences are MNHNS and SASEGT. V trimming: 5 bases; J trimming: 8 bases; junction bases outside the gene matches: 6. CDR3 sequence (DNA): TGTGCCAGCAGTCCCCTTACAGGGGAGCCCCAGCATTTT. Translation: CASSPLTGEPQHF.

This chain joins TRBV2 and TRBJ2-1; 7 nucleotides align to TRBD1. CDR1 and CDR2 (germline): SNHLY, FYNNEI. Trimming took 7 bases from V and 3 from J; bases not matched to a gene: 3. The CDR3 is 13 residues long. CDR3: CASTDRVYNEQFF. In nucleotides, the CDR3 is TGTGCCAGCACTGACAGGGTCTACAATGAGCAGTTCTTC.

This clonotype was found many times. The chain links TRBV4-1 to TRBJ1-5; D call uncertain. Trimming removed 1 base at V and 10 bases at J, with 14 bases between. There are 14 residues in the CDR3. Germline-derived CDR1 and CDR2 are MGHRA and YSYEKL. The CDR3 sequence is CASSQVTAASPQHF. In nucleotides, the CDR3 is TGCGCCAGCAGCCAAGTTACGGCCGCCAGCCCCCAGCATTTT.

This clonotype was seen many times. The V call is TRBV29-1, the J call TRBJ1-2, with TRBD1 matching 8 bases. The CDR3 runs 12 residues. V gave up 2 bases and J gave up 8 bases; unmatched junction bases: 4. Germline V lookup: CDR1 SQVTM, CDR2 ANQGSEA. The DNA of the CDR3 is TGCAGCGTTGAAAGGACAGGGACCGGCTACACCTTC. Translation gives CSVERTGTGYTF.

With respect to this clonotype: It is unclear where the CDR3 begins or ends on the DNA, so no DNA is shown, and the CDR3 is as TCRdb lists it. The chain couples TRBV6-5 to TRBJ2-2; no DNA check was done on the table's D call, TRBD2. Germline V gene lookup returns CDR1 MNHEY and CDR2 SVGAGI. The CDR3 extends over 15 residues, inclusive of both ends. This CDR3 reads CASRVAEGITGELFF.

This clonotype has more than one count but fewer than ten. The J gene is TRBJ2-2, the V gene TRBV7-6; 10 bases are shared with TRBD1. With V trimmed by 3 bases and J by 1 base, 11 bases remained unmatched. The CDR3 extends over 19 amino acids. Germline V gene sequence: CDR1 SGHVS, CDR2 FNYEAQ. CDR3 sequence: CASSFPGQGIIGNTGELFF. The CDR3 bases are TGTGCCAGCAGCTTCCCGGGACAGGGGATTATTGGGAACACCGGGGAGCTGTTTTTT. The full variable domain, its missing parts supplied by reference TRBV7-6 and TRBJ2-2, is GAGVSQSPRYKVTKRGQDVALRCDPISGHVSLYWYRQALGQGPEFLTYFNYEAQQDKSGLPNDRFSAERPEGSISTLTIQRTEQRDSAMYRCASSFPGQGIIGNTGELFFGEGSRLTVL.

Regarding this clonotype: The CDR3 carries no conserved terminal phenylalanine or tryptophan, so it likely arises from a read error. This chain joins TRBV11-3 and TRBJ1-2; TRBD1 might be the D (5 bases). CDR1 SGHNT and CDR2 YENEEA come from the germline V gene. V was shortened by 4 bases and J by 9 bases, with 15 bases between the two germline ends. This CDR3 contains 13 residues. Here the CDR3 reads CASSSSGGASYTI. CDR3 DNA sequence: TGTGCCAGCAGCTCCAGCGGGGGTGCGAGCTACACCATC.

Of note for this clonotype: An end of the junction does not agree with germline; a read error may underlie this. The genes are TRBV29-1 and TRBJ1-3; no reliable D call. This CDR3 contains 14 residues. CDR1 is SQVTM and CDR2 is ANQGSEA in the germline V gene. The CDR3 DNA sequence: TGCAGCGTTTTCGTTGGGGTGTCTAGAAACACCTTATATTTT. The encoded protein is CSVFVGVSRNTLYF.

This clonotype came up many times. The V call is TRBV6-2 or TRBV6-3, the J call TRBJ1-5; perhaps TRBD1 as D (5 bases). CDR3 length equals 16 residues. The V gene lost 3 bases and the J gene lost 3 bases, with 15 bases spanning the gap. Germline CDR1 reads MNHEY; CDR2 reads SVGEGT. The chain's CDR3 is CASSYGAARNNQPQHF. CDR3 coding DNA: TGTGCCAGCAGTTATGGGGCAGCCAGGAACAATCAGCCCCAGCATTTT.

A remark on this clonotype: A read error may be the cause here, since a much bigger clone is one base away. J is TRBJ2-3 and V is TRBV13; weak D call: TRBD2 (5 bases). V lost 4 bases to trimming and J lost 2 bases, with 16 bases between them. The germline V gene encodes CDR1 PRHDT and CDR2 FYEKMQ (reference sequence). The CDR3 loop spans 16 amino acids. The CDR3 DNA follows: TGTGCCAGCAGCTCCCCGGACTTTCACTACACAGATACGCAGTATTTT. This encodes CASSSPDFHYTDTQYF.

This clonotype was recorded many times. CDR3 DNA: TGTGCCAGCAGTTATCCCGGCAATGAGCAGTTCTTC. Its translation is CASSYPGNEQFF. The chain carries TRBV6-5 and TRBJ2-1, with D hard to call. Trimming took off 3 bases at V and 6 bases at J, with 6 bases between the two ends. The CDR3 has 12 residues. Per the germline V gene, CDR1 is MNHEY and CDR2 is SVGAGI.

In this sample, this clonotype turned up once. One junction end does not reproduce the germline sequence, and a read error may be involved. Written as DNA, the CDR3 is TGTACCAGCAGCTCAGAAGCGGTTGCGGCCAGGGAGTTGTTTTTT. It translates to CTSSSEAVAARELFF. V gene TRBV11-2 combines with J gene TRBJ2-2, with D possibly being TRBD1 or TRBD2 (5 bases each). Germline CDR1 reads SGHAT; CDR2 reads FQNNGV. This CDR3 spans 15 amino acids.

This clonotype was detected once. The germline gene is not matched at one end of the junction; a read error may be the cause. The chain's CDR3 is CAINESLGEKLFF. CDR3 coding DNA: TGTGCCATCAATGAGTCATTGGGAGAAAAACTGTTTTTT. The chain carries TRBV10-3 and TRBJ1-4; the D is unclear. This CDR3 region has 13 residues. The V gene's germline CDR1 is ENHRY and CDR2 SYGVKD.

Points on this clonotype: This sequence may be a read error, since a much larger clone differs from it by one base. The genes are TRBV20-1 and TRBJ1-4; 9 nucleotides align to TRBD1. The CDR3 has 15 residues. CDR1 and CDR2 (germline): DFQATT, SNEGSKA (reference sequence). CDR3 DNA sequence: TGCAGTGCTAGAGACTTTGGACAGGGGCAAGAAAAACTGTCTTTT. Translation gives CSARDFGQGQEKLSF.

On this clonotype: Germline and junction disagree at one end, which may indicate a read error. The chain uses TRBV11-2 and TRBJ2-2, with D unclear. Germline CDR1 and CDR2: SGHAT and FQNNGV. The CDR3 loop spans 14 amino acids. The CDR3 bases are TGTGTCAGCAGCTTAGATGGGAACACCGGGGAGCTGTTTTTT. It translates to CVSSLDGNTGELFF.

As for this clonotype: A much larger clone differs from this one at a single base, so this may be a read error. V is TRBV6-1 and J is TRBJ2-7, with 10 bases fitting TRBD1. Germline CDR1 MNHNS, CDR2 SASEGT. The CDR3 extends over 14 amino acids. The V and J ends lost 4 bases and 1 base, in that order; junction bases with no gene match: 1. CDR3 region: CASSGGQGSYEQYF. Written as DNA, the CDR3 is TGTGCCAGCAGTGGGGGACAGGGGTCCTACGAGCAGTACTTC.

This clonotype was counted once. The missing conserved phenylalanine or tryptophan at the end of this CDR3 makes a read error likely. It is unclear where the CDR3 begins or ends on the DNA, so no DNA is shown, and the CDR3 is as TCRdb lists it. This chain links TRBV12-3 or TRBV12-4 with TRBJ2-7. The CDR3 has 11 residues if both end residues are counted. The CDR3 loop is CTGSSHQVRYL.

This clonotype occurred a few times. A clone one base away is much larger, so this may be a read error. The CDR3 spells CASTQGGATGDLFF. DNA of the CDR3: TGTGCCAGCACCCAGGGGGGAGCCACCGGGGACCTGTTTTTT. J is TRBJ2-2 and V is TRBV12-3 or TRBV12-4; TRBD1 might be the D (7 bases). CDR3 size: 14 residues.

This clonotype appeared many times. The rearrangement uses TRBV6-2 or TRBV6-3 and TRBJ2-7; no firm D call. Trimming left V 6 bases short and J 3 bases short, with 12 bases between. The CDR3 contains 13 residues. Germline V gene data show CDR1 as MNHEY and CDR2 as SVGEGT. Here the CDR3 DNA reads TGTGCCAGCAGACAACTCATGGGCTACGAGCAGTACTTC. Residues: CASRQLMGYEQYF.

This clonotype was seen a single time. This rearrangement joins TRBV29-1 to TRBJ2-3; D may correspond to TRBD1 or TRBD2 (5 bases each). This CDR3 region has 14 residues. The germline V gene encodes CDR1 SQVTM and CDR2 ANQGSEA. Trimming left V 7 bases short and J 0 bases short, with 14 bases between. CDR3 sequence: CSGRLEGSTDTQYF. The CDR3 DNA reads TGCAGCGGTCGGCTAGAGGGGAGCACAGATACGCAGTATTTT.

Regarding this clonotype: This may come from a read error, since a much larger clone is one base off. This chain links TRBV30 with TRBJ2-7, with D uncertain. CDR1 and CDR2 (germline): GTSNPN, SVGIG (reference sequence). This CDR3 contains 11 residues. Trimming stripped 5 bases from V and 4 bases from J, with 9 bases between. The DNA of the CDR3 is TGTGCCTGGTGTAGGGATTACGAGCAGTACTTC. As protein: CAWCRDYEQYF.

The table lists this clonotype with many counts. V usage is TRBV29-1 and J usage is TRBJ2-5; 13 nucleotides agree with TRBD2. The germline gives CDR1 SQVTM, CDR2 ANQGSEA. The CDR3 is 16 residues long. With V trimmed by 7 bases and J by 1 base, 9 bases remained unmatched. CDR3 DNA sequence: TGCAGCGCAATTAGGACTAGCGGGGGCCTCCAAGAGACCCAGTACTTC. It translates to CSAIRTSGGLQETQYF.

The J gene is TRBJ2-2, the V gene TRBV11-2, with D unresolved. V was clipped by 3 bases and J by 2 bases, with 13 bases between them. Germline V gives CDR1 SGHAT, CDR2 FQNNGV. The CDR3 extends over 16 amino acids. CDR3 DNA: TGTGCCAGCAGCTTCTTCGTGGTCACAAACACCGGGGAGCTGTTTTTT. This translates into CASSFFVVTNTGELFF.

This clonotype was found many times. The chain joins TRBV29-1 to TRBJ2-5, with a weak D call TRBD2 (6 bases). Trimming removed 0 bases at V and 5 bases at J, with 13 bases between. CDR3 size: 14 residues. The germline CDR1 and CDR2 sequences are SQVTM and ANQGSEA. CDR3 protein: CSVEDWGRGETQYF. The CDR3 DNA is TGCAGCGTTGAAGATTGGGGCCGGGGGGAGACCCAGTACTTC.